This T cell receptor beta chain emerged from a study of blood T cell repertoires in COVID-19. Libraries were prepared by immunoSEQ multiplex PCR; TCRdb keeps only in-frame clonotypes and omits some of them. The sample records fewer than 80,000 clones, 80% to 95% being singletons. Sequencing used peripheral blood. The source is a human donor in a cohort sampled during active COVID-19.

The CDR3 spells CASGLGLLGTSEQYF. The CDR3, as DNA: TGTGCTAGTGGCCTGGGACTATTGGGTACTTCCGAGCAGTACTTC. The V gene is TRBV12-5, the J gene TRBJ2-7, with TRBD2 identical over 7 bases. This CDR3 has 15 residues. V was clipped by 6 bases and J by 6 bases; unmatched bases: 14. Germline loops: CDR1 LGHNT, CDR2 FRNRAP.